These T cell receptor beta chains were read from a single sample in a study of identical twins. TCRdb passed the 5' RACE reads through MiXCR, listing each CDR3 protein once. The sample records approximately 700,000 distinct CDR3 sequences, 5.5% to 6.5% being singletons. Input material: naive T cells sorted from blood. The source of these receptors is a man between 18 and 29 years old in good health. CDR3s include the opening cysteine and the closing phenylalanine or tryptophan.

v_gene,CDR3aa
TRBV11-2,CASSLGHRGQGNQPQHF
TRBV30,CAWSRGKQFF
TRBV7-9,CASSVDIDSPGRNEQFF
TRBV7-9,CASRPQDRARSPLHF
TRBV11-1,CASSRRSTGDNEQFF
TRBV20-1,CSASYIIMQETQYF
TRBV27,CASSLFPGNARYGYTF
TRBV29-1,CSVGGGSEGVNEAFF
TRBV12-5,CASGGRSGPHAGEQETQYF
TRBV9,CASSGGASGRSFYNEQFF
TRBV29-1,CSVVGVPLENTEAFF
TRBV18,CASSPESGPYQPQHF
TRBV3-1,CASSADTLPHNEQFF
TRBV10-3,CAISEALAGGSTDTQYF
TRBV2,CASNDRAYEQYF
TRBV3-1,CASSQVLEGGETQYF
TRBV4-1,CASSQSASGADTQYF
TRBV3-1,CASSQDQAGVFAGELFF
TRBV18,CASSPGGQMNTEAFF
TRBV6-5,CASSYSGVRDTEAFF
TRBV20-1,CSAAYSGTDTQYF
TRBV7-2,CASSPRQAGELFF
TRBV5-1,CASSLASGREYNEQFF
TRBV5-5,CASSPVGSYEQYF
TRBV12-3/TRBV12-4,CASGNRGSFSNTIYF
TRBV5-5,CASSWPLRGTGELFF
TRBV28,CASSPLLGQGPETQYF
TRBV28,CASSSPGQGDYEQYF
TRBV28,CASRTQGFGSNQPQHF
TRBV29-1,CSALPRGDTIYF
TRBV4-2,CASSLGLAGGDGELFF
TRBV6-1,CASSQTGTGQDTEAFF
TRBV11-3,CASSSFRDGEAFF
TRBV24-1,CATSDLPRTSGSADTQYF
TRBV20-1,CSASSGASYSNQPQHF
TRBV28,CASRQPGLAGVYEQYF
TRBV2,CASSEDPGGYNEQFF
TRBV6-1,CASSPQGAGNTEAFF
TRBV20-1,CSASYGWGAGANVLTF
TRBV12-3/TRBV12-4,CASSFTDANTEAFF
TRBV28,CASSVYTQGQLRNEQFF
TRBV10-3,CAISGQGANTGELFF
TRBV5-1,CASSLQGSTDTQYF
TRBV27,CASSPVGNGELFF
TRBV7-9,CASSLEASGTTDTQYF